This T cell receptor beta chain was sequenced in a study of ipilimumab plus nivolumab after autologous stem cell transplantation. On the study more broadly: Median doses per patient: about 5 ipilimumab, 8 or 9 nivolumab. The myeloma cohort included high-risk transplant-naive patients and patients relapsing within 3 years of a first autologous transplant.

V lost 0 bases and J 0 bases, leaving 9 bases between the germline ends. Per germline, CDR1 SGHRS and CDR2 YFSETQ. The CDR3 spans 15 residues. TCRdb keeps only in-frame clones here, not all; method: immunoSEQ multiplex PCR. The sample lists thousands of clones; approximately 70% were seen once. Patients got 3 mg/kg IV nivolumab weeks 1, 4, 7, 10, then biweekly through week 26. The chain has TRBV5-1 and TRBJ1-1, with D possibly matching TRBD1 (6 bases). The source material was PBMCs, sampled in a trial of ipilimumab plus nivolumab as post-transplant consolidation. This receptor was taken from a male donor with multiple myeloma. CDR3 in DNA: TGCGCCAGCAGCTTGGCCGGGACACTGAACACTGAAGCTTTCTTT. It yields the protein CASSLAGTLNTEAFF.